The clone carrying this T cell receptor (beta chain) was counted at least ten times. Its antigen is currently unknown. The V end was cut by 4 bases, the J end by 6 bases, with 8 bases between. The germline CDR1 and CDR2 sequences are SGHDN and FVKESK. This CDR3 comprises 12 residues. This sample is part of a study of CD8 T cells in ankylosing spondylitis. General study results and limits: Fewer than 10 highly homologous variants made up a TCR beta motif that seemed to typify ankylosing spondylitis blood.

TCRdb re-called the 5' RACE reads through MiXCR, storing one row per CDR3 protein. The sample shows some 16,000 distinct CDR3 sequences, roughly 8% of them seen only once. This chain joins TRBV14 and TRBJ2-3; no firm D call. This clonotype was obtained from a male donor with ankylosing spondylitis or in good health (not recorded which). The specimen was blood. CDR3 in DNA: TGTGCCAGCAGCCCCCATTGGGATACGCAGTATTTT. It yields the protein CASSPHWDTQYF.